This record covers a single T cell receptor beta chain. The antigen is unknown. Produced via immunoSEQ multiplex PCR; TCRdb's table is partial and in-frame only. The table lists about 1 million clones, around 74% of them singletons. The CDR3 consists of 16 residues. Germline lookup yields CDR1 SEHNR and CDR2 FQNEAQ (reference sequence). V dropped 5 bases and J dropped 5; count of bases not matched to a gene: 9. The sample comes from a study of shared clonotypes between healthy human individuals. The study, taken as a whole, reports: Compared with memory subsets, naive subsets generally had larger estimated richness.

The chain is built from TRBV7-9 and TRBJ2-7; 13 bases line up with TRBD2. The TCR originated in a young man in good health. The sample consisted of memory CD4+ T cells sorted from blood. Subset: CD45RA-negative fraction. CDR3 loop: CASSKEGTSGVDEQYF. The CDR3 nucleotides are TGTGCCAGCAGCAAGGAGGGGACTAGCGGGGTCGACGAGCAGTACTTC.